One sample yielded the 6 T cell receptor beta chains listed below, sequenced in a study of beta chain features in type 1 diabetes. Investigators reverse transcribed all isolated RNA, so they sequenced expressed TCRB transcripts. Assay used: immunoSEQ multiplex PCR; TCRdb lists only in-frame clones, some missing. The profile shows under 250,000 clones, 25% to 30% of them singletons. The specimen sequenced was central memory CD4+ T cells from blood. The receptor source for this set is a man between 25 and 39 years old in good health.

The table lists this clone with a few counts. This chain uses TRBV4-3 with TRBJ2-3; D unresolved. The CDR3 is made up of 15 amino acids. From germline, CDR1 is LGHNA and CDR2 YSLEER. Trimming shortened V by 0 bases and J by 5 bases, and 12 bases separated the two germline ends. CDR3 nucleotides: TGCGCCAGCAGCCAAGATCTCTGGGAACGAGATACGCAGTATTTT. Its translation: CASSQDLWERDTQYF.

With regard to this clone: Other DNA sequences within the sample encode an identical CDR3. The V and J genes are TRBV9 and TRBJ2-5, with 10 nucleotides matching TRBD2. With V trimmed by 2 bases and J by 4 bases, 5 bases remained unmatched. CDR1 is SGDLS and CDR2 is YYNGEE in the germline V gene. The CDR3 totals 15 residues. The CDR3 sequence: CASSVEREGGETQYF. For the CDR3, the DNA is TGTGCCAGCAGCGTGGAGCGGGAGGGCGGAGAGACCCAGTACTTC.

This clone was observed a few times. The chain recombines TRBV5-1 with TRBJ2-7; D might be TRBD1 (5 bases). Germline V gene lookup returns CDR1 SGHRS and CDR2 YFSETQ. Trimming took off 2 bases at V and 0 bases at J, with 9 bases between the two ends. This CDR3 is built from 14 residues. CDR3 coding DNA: TGCGCCAGCAGCTTTGACAGTACCTCCTACGAGCAGTACTTC. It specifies CASSFDSTSYEQYF.

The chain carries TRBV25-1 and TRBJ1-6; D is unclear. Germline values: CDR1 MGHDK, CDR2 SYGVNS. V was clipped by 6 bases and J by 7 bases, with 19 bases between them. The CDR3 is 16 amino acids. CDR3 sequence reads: CASRSSRRGPNSPLHF. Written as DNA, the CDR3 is TGTGCCAGCAGATCATCACGACGGGGTCCCAATTCACCCCTCCACTTT.

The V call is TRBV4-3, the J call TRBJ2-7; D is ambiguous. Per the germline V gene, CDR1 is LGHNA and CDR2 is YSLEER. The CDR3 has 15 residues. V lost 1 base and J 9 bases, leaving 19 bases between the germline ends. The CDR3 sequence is CASSQVIAPSLPQYF. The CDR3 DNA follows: TGCGCCAGCAGCCAAGTTATAGCACCCAGCTTACCGCAGTACTTC.

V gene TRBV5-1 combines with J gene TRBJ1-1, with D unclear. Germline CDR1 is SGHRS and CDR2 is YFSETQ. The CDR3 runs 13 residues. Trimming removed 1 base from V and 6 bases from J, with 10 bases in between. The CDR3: CASSLRADSEAFF. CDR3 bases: TGCGCCAGCAGCTTGAGGGCAGATTCTGAAGCTTTCTTT.